Given below is one T cell receptor beta chain in context. What it binds is not known. CDR1 is SGHRS and CDR2 is YFSETQ in the germline V gene. V lost 0 bases and J 8 bases, leaving 17 bases between the germline ends. This CDR3 spans 15 amino acids. The data originate from a study of T-cell memory formation after mild COVID-19. Looking at the study overall: Clustering of TCRs was largely donor specific. Regarding the study as a whole: Clones that contracted clustered mainly in CM and EM if CD4+ and in EMRA if CD8+.

The 5'RACE method, run with constant-segment primers, produced TCR alpha and TCR beta cDNA libraries (carrying sample barcodes and UMIs). TCRdb independently ran MiXCR on the 5' RACE reads; one entry per CDR3 protein. The sample lists roughly 250,000 distinct CDR3 sequences, around 17% occurring once. The chain recombines TRBV5-1 with TRBJ2-5, with D possibly TRBD2 on 6 matching bases. The sequence came from a man aged 18 to 35 who had mild COVID-19 (a few samples of this study predate the infection). Cell type and time point are not known. Sequencing was done on a sample of PBMCs or a T cell subset sorted from them (not recorded which). Written as DNA, the CDR3 is TGCGCCAGCAGCTTGGCCGGGCAGTCGGGGGATACCCAGTACTTC. It yields the protein CASSLAGQSGDTQYF.